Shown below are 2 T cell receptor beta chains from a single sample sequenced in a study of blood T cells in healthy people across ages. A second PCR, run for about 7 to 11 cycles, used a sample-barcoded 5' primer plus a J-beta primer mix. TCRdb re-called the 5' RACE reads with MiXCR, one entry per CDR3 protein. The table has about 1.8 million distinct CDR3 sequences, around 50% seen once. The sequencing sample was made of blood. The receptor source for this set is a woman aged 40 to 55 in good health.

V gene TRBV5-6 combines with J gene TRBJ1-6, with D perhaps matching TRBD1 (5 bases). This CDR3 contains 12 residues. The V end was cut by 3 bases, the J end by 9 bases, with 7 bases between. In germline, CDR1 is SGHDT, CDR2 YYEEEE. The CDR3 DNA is TGTGCCAGCAGCTCCAGGGTTTCACCCCTCCACTTT. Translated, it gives CASSSRVSPLHF.

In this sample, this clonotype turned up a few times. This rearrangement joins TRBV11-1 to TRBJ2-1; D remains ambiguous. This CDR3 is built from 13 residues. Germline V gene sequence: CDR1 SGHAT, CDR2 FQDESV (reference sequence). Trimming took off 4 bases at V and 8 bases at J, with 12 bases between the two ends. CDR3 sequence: CASSSTPFDEQFF. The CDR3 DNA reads TGTGCCAGCAGCTCCACCCCATTCGATGAGCAGTTCTTC. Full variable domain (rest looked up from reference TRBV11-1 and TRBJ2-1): EAEVAQSPRYKITEKSQAVAFWCDPISGHATLYWYRQILGQGPELLVQFQDESVVDDSQLPKDRFSAERLKGVDSTLKIQPAELGDSAMYLCASSSTPFDEQFFGPGTRLTVL.